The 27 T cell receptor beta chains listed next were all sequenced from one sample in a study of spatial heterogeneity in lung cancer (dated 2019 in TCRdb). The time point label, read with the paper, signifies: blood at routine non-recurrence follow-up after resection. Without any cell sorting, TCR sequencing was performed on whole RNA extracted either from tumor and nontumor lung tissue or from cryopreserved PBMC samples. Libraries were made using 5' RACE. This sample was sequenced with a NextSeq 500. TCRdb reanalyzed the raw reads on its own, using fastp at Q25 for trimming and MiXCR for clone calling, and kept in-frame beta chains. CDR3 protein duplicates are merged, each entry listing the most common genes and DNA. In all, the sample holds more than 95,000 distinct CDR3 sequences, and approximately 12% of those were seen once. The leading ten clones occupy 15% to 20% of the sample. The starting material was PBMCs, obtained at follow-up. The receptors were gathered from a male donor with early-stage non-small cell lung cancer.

CDR3 in DNA: TGCGCCAGCAGTCCACTGACAGGGGCAATCTACGAGCAGTACTTC. Its protein is CASSPLTGAIYEQYF. The rearrangement links TRBV5-1 to TRBJ2-7, with TRBD1 matching over 8 bases. J was trimmed by 3 bases and V by 5 bases; bases with no gene match: 10. Germline values: CDR1 SGHRS, CDR2 YFSETQ. This CDR3 is 15 amino acids long.

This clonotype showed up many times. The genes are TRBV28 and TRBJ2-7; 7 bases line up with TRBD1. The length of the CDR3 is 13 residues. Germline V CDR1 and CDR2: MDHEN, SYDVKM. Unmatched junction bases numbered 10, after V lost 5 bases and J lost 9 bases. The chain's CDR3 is CASSGGTVVGQYF. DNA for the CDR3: TGTGCCAGCAGTGGTGGGACAGTCGTCGGGCAGTACTTC. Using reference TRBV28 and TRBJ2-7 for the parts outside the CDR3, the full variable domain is DVKVTQSSRYLVKRTGEKVFLECVQDMDHENMFWYRQDPGLGLRLIYFSYDVKMKEKGDIPEGYSVSREKKERFSLILESASTNQTSMYLCASSGGTVVGQYFGPGTRLTVT.

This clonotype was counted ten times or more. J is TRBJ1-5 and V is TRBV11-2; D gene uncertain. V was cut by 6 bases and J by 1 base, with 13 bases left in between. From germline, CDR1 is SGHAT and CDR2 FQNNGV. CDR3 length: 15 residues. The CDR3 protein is CASRPRPGSNQPQHF. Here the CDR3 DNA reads TGTGCCAGCAGACCCCGGCCGGGGAGCAATCAGCCCCAGCATTTT.

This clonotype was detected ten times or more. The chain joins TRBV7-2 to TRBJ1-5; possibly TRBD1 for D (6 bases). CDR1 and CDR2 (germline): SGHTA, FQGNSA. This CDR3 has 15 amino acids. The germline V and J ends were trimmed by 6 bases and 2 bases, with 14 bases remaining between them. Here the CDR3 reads CASSPNRVGNQPQHF. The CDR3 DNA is TGTGCCAGCAGTCCTAACAGGGTAGGCAATCAGCCCCAGCATTTT.

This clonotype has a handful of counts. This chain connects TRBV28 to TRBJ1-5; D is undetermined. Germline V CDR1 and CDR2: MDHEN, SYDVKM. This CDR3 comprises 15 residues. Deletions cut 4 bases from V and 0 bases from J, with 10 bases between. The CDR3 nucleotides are TGTGCCAGCAGTTCCCTAGGCCGTAGCAATCAGCCCCAGCATTTT. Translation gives CASSSLGRSNQPQHF.

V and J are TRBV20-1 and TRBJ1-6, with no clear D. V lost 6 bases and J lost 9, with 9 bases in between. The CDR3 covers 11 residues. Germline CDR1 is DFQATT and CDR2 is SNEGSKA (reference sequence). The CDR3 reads CSAGEGSPLHF. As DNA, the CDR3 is TGCAGTGCCGGCGAGGGTTCACCCCTCCACTTT.

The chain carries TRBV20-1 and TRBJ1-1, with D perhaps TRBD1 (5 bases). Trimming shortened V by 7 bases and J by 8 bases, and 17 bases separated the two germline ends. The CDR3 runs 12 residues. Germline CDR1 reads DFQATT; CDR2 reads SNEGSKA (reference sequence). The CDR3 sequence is CSGARDLLEAFF. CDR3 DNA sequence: TGCAGTGGGGCCCGGGACCTACTAGAAGCTTTCTTT.

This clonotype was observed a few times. CDR3 sequence reads: CASTNGGAYNEQFF. The CDR3 DNA is TGCGCCAGCACAAATGGGGGGGCCTACAATGAGCAGTTCTTC. The J gene is TRBJ2-1, the V gene TRBV5-1, with 7 bases that match TRBD2. Losses at the gene ends were 6 bases for V and 2 bases for J; bases not matched to a gene: 5. The germline V gene encodes CDR1 SGHRS and CDR2 YFSETQ. The CDR3 length is 14 residues.

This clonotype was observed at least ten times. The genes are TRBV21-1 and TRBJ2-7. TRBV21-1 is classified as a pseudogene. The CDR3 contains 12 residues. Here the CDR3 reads CASSKGAYEQYF. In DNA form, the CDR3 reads TGTGCCAGCAGCAAAGGCGCCTACGAGCAGTACTTC.

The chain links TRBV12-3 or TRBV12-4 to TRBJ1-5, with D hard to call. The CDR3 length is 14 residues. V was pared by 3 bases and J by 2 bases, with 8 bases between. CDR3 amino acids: CASSFDWGNQPQHF. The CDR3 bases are TGTGCCAGCAGTTTTGACTGGGGCAATCAGCCCCAGCATTTT.

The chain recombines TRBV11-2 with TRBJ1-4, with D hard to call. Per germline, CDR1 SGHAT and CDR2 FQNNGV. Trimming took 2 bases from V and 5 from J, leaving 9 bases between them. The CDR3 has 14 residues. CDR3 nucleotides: TGTGCCAGCAGCTTAACTACGGGGAATGAAAAACTGTTTTTT. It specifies CASSLTTGNEKLFF.

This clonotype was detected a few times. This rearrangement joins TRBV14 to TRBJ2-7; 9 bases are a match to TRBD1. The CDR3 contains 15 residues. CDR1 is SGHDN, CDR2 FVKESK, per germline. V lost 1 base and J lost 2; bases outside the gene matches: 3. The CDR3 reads CASSQAGTGTYEQYF. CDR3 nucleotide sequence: TGTGCCAGCAGCCAAGCCGGGACAGGGACCTACGAGCAGTACTTC.

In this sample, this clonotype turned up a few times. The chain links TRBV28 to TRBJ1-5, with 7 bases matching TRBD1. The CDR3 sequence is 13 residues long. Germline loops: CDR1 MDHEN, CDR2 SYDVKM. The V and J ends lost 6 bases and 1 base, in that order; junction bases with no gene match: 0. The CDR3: CASRTGSNQPQHF. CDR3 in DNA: TGTGCCAGCAGGACAGGGAGCAATCAGCCCCAGCATTTT.

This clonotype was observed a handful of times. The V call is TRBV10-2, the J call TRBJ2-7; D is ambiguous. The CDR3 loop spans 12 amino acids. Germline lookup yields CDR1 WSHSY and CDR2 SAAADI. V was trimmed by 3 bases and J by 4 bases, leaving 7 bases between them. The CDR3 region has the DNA TGCGCCAGCAGTGATAGGTGGTACGAGCAGTACTTC. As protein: CASSDRWYEQYF.

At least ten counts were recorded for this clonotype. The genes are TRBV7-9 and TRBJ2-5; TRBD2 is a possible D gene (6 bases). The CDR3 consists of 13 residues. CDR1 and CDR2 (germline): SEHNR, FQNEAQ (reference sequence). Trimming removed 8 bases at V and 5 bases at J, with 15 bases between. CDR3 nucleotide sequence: TGTGCCAGCCGCATTACGGGGAGGGAGACCCAGTACTTC. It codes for CASRITGRETQYF.

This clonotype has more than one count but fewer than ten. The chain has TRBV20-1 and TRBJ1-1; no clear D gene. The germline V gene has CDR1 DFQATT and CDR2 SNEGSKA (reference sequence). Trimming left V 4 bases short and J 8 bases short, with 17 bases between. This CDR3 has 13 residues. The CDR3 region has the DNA TGCAGTGCTATCGCGGACTTAGCCGCCGAAGCTTTCTTT. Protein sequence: CSAIADLAAEAFF.

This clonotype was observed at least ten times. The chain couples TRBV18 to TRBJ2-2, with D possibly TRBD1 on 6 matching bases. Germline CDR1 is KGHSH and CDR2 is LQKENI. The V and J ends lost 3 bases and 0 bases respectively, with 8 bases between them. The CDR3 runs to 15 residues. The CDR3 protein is CASSPDRSNTGELFF. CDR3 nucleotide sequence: TGTGCCAGCTCACCTGACAGGTCGAACACCGGGGAGCTGTTTTTT.

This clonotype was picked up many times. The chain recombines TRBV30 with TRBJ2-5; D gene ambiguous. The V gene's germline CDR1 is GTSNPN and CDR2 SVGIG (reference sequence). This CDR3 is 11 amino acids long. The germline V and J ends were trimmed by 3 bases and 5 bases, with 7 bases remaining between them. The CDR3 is CAWRGRETQYF. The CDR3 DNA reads TGTGCCTGGAGAGGCCGGGAGACCCAGTACTTC. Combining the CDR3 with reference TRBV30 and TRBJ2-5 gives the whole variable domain SQTIHQWPATLVQPVGSPLSLECTVEGTSNPNLYWYRQAAGRGLQLLFYSVGIGQISSEVPQNLSASRPQDRQFILSSKKLLLSDSGFYLCAWRGRETQYFGPGTRLLVL.

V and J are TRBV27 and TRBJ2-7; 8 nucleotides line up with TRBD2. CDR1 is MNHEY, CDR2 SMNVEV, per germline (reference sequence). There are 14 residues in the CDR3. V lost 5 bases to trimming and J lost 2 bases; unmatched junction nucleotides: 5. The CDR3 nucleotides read TGTGCCAGCAGTCCGACTAGCGCAGCCTACGAGCAGTACTTC. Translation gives CASSPTSAAYEQYF.

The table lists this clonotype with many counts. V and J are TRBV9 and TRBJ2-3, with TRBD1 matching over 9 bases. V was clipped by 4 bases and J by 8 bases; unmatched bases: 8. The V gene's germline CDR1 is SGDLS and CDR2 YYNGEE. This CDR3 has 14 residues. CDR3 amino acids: CASSPRTGEGTQYF. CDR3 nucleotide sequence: TGTGCCAGCAGCCCGAGGACAGGGGAAGGTACGCAGTATTTT.

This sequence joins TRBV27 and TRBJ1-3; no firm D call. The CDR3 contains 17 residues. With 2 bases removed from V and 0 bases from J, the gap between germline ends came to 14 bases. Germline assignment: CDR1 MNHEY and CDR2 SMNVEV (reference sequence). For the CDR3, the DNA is TGTGCCAGCAGTTTAATCAAGGAATCGACCTCTGGAAACACCATATATTTT. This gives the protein CASSLIKESTSGNTIYF.

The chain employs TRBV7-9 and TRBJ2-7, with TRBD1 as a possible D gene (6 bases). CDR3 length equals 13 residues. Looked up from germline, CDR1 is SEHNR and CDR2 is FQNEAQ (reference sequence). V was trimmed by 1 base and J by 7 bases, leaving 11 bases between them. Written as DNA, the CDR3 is TGTGCCAGCAGCTTAGGAGGGGGTTGGGAGCAGTACTTC. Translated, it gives CASSLGGGWEQYF. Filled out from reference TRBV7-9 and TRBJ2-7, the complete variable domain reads DTGVSQNPRHKITKRGQNVTFRCDPISEHNRLYWYRQTLGQGPEFLTYFQNEAQLEKSRLLSDRFSAERPKGSFSTLEIQRTEQGDSAMYLCASSLGGGWEQYFGPGTRLTVT.

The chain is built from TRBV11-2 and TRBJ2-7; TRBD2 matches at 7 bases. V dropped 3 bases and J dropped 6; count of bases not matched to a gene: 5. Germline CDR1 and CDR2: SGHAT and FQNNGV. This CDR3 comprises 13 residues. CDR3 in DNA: TGTGCCAGCAGCTTCGGGGGGAGGAGCGAGCAGTACTTC. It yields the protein CASSFGGRSEQYF.

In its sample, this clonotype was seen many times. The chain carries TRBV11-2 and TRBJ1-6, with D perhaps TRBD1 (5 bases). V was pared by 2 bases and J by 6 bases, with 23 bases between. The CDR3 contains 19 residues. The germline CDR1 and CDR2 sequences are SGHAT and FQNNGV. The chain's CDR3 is CASSLIGQGSGSGNSPLHF. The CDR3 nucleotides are TGTGCCAGCAGCTTAATTGGGCAGGGTAGTGGCTCGGGTAATTCACCCCTCCACTTT.

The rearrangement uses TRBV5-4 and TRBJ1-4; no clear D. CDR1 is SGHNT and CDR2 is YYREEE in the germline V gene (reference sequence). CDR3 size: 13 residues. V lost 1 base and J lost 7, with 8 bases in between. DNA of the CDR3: TGTGCCAGCAGCTTGCGAGATGGTGAAAAACTGTTTTTT. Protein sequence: CASSLRDGEKLFF.

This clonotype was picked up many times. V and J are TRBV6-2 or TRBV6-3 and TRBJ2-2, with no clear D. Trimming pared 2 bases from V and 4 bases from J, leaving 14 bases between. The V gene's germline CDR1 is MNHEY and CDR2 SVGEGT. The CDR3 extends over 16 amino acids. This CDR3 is CASSYRQRGSTGELFF. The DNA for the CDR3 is TGTGCCAGCAGTTACAGGCAGAGAGGTAGCACCGGGGAGCTGTTTTTT.

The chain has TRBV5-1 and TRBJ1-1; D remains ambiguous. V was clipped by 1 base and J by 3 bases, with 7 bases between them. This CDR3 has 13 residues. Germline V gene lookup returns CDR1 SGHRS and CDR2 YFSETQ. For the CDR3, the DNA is TGCGCCAGCAGCTTGAACGGAGACACTGAAGCTTTCTTT. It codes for CASSLNGDTEAFF.